Sequencing of this T cell receptor (beta chain) was carried out in a study of blood T cell repertoires in COVID-19 (dated by TCRdb to 2020 to 2021). The study in broad terms: Collaborator samples came from the United States, Italy and Spain and covered acute and convalescent phases of COVID-19. Samples came from the ongoing ImmuneRACE study (first 160 participants) plus 1,254 subjects from 6 global collaborators. Where available, HLA class I and class II types were taken from metadata supplied by the sample provider and were not determined by assay-based typing. Deeply sampled blood TCRbeta repertoires from subjects exposed to, actively infected with, or recovered from COVID-19 were included in the dataset. The sample metadata nearly always contained a de-identified subject ID, COVID-19 status, age in years and sex. The prospective study material was composed of cDNA or gDNA derived from T cells, B-cell-depleted T cells, or PBMCs. The repertoires were released in a freely available public database meant as a resource for research on the immune response to SARS-CoV-2. Study-level results and caveats: The quantity of clinical and demographic metadata differed by source and by participant and was supplied without curation.

Whole blood was collected in K2EDTA tubes by collaborating institutions according to the institutions' own protocols. For TCRbeta analysis, collaborators shipped samples as frozen whole blood, isolated PBMCs, or DNA extracted from either of those sample types. Notes on this clone: Its recognized antigen is unknown. Per-base quality was not reported, and no clone a single base away is much larger than it.

The immunoSEQ Assay, a bias-controlled multiplex PCR, was used to amplify TCRbeta CDR3 regions from genomic DNA. In the source study's methods: Within the assay, amplification of reference gene primers was used to estimate how many nucleated cells each sample contained. To quantify the absolute abundance of each unique TCRbeta CDR3 rearrangement, sequence reads were collapsed and filtered. Productive Simpson clonality was computed per sample as the square root of Simpson's diversity index over productive rearrangements. This is the immuneACCESS table as TCRdb keeps it, with only in-frame sequences that have V and J called. A part of the clones is gone; compared with another copy, unresolved V genes explain less than half, and the rest is unexplained. That table supplies the V and J calls and clone size; D and trimming were determined from the DNA. The sample includes about 80,000 clones, with roughly three quarters observed a single time. The top ten hold roughly 15% of the sample.

Relative to germline, V is missing 4 bases and J is missing 2 bases, with 7 bases of the junction outside any gene match. The CDR3 runs 16 amino acids, cysteine and phenylalanine included. The kept DNA is CDR3 alone, 48 bases in frame from the first base. Looking up the germline V gene yields CDR1 MRHNA and CDR2 SNTAGT. The specimen was peripheral blood. The clonotype was recovered from a man aged 70-80 years with active or convalescent COVID-19. In this chain, TRBV6-4 is recombined with TRBJ1-5, with TRBD1 matching 8 junction bases. The bases read TGTGCCAGCAGTGCTGTGGACAGGGAAGGCAATCAGCCCCAGCATTTT. It translates to CASSAVDREGNQPQHF.